The clone carrying this T cell receptor beta chain was recorded many times. Antigen unknown. The entry originates in a study of regulatory T cells in long-lasting Graves disease. Study background: Under 3 months of antithyroid drugs had been taken by newly diagnosed Graves' patients.

The time point denotes: newly diagnosed GD, antithyroid drugs for less than 3 months. The authors made the TCR library using RNA they extracted from PBMCs. An endocrinology department located in Xi'an, China, was where the patients came from. As collected, the peripheral blood samples measured 8 to 9 milliliters each and went into EDTA tubes. According to the study, TCR beta libraries were built with iRepertoire HTBI primers and CDR3-region Arm-PCR. TCRdb reanalysed the multiplex PCR reads using MiXCR and keeps one entry per CDR3 protein. The sample yields approximately 400,000 distinct CDR3 sequences, 14% to 15% seen once. CDR3 length: 15 amino acids. Germline trimming cut 5 bases from V and 6 bases from J; bases unmatched to any gene: 4. Germline V CDR1 and CDR2: SEHNR, FQNEAQ (reference sequence). General study findings and limits: What was studied was peripheral blood only, and not thyroid tissue.

These same records also appear under a second study, on T cells in Graves' hyperthyroidism and ophthalmopathy.

The origin of this receptor is a woman in her 30s with Graves disease. The J gene is TRBJ1-6, the V gene TRBV7-9, with 10 bases fitting TRBD1. This sample comprised peripheral blood mononuclear cells (PBMCs), obtained at new diagnosis, from a patient treated with antithyroid drugs. CDR3 region: CASSGRQGANSPLHF. DNA for the CDR3: TGTGCCAGCAGCGGAAGACAGGGGGCTAATTCACCCCTCCACTTT.